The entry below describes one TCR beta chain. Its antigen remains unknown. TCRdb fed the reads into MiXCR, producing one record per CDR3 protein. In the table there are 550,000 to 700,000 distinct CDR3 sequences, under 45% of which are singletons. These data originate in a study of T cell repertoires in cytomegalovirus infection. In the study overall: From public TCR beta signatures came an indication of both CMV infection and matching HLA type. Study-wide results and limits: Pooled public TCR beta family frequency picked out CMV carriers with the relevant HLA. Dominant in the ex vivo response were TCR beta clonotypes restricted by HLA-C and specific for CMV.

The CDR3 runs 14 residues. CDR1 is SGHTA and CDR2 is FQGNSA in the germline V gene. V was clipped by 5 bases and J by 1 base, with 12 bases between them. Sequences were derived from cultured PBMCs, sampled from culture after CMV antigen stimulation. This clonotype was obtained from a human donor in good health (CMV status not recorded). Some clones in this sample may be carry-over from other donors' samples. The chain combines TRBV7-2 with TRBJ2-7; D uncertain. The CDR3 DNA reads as TGTGCCAGCAGCCCAAGGACGACATCCTACGAGCAGTACTTC. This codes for CASSPRTTSYEQYF.